The sequence of this TCR beta chain was determined in a study of T cells in localized non-small cell lung cancer. The study's findings and limits: In uninvolved adjacent lung, T cell clonality reached its highest value, exceeding tumor. Those with higher blood T cell density had longer overall survival.

Sequenced by immunoSEQ multiplex PCR; TCRdb stores in-frame clones only, minus some. Among roughly 90,000 clones listed, approximately 91% were seen once. Regarding this clone: Its antigen is unknown.

V lost 3 bases and J lost 1; bases outside the gene matches: 6. The V gene's germline CDR1 is MNHNS and CDR2 SASEGT. The CDR3 has 17 residues. The input for sequencing was PBMCs, taken before any cancer treatment. V usage is TRBV6-1 and J usage is TRBJ2-2, with 9 bases lining up with TRBD2. This TCR derives from a woman aged 35-75 years with stage II squamous cell lung carcinoma. CDR3 nucleotides: TGTGCCAGCAGTGACCTTCTAGCGGGGTGGAACACCGGGGAGCTGTTTTTT. Residues: CASSDLLAGWNTGELFF.